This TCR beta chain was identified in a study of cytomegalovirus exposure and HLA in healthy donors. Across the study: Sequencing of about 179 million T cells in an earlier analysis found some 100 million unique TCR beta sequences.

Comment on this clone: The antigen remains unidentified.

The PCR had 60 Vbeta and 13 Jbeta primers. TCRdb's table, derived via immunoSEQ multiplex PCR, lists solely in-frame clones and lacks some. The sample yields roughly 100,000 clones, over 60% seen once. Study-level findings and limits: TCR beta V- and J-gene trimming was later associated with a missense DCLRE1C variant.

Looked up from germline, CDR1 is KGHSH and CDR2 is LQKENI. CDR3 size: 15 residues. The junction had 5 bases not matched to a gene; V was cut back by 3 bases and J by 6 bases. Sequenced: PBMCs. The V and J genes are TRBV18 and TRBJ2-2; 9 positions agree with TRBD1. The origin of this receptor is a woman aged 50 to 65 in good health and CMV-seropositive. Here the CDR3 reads CASSPRTGDPGELFF. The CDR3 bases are TGTGCCAGCTCACCTAGGACAGGGGACCCCGGGGAGCTGTTTTTT.